This TCR beta chain originates from a study of blood T cell repertoires in COVID-19. At the level of the study: Donors in the United States, Italy and Spain gave samples during acute or convalescent COVID-19. Nucleic acid was either cDNA or gDNA, and it came from T cells, B-cell-depleted T cells, or PBMCs.

V lost 6 bases and J lost 2; bases outside the gene matches: 6. There are 17 residues in the CDR3. Germline CDR1 and CDR2: MDHEN and SYDVKM. In the original processing: Using reference gene primer amplification, nucleated cell counts were estimated. The assay was immunoSEQ multiplex PCR, and TCRdb's table has in-frame clones only and misses some. Clonal size and the V and J genes are those of that table, whereas D and trimming came from the DNA. The table records 95,000 to 150,000 clones, roughly 75% of them present only once. This chain uses TRBV28 with TRBJ2-6; 11 positions agree with TRBD1. Sequenced sample: peripheral blood. This clonotype was sampled from a man between 60 and 70 years old with active or convalescent COVID-19. The DNA of the CDR3 is TGTGCCAGCAGCGGGAAGGACAGGGGGCCTGGGGCCAACGTCCTGACTTTC. Its protein is CASSGKDRGPGANVLTF.